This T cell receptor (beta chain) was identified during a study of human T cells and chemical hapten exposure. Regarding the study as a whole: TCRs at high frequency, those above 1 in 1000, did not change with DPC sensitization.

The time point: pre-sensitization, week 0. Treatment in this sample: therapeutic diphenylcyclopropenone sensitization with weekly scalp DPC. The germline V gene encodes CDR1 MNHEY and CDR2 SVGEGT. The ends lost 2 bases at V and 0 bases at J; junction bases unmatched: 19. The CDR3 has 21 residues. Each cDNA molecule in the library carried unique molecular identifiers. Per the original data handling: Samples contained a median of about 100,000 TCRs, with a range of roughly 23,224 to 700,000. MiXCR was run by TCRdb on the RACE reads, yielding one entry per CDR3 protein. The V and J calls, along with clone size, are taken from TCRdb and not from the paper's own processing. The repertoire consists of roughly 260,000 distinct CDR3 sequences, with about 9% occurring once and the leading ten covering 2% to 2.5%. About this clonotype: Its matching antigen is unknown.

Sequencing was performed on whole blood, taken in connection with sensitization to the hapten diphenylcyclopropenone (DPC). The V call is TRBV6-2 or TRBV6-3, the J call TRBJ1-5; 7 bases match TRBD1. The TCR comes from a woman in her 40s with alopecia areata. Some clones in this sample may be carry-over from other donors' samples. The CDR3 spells CASSYNYRPGQTLYSNQPQHF. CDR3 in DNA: TGTGCCAGCAGTTACAATTACCGCCCGGGACAGACCCTTTATAGCAATCAGCCCCAGCATTTT.